The rows below give T cell receptor beta chains drawn from one sample of a study of blood T cell repertoires in COVID-19. Profiled with immunoSEQ multiplex PCR; TCRdb holds only in-frame clones, not every one. The repertoire holds 240,000 or so clones, with 88% as singletons. The material sequenced was peripheral blood. Every receptor here comes from a woman between 25 and 40 years old with acute or convalescent COVID-19. Both conserved end residues are part of each CDR3. Each record gives: J gene, V gene, clone size, D gene, CDR3 DNA, CDR3 protein. The D gene is left open where the match is weak. The size entry is marked missing in some rows and otherwise reads once, few, many or a size class.

J gene: TRBJ2-7; V gene: TRBV21-1; clone size: NA; D gene: NA; CDR3 DNA: TGTGCCAGCATCCCTCAGGGGGATCTCTACGAGCAGTACTTC; CDR3 protein: CASIPQGDLYEQYF
J gene: TRBJ1-2; V gene: TRBV19; clone size: few; D gene: NA; CDR3 DNA: TGTGCCAGGGACAGAAAAAATGGCTACACCTTC; CDR3 protein: CARDRKNGYTF
J gene: TRBJ2-7; V gene: TRBV9; clone size: NA; D gene: TRBD2; CDR3 DNA: TGTGCCAGCAGCGTAGGGACTAGCGGACACTACGAGCAGTACTTC; CDR3 protein: CASSVGTSGHYEQYF
J gene: TRBJ1-6; V gene: TRBV9; clone size: NA; D gene: TRBD1; CDR3 DNA: TGTGCCAGCAGCGTCGGGACAGGGGTTTCACCCCTCCACTTT; CDR3 protein: CASSVGTGVSPLHF
J gene: TRBJ2-1; V gene: TRBV5-1; clone size: NA; D gene: TRBD2; CDR3 DNA: TGCGCCAGCAGCTTGGTGCTGATAGCGGGAACAAACTACAATGAGCAGTTCTTC; CDR3 protein: CASSLVLIAGTNYNEQFF
J gene: TRBJ1-5; V gene: TRBV19; clone size: NA; D gene: NA; CDR3 DNA: TGTGCCAGTAGAAAGGGACATCCTAGCAATCAGCCCCAGCATTTT; CDR3 protein: CASRKGHPSNQPQHF
J gene: TRBJ1-6; V gene: TRBV30; clone size: few; D gene: NA; CDR3 DNA: TGTGCCTGGAGTGGAGGAACACCTGGTGCGAATTCACCCCTCCACTTT; CDR3 protein: CAWSGGTPGANSPLHF
J gene: TRBJ2-3; V gene: TRBV10-3; clone size: NA; D gene: TRBD1; CDR3 DNA: TGTGCCATCAGTGAGCCTGAGACAGGGGTCCGGTTAGATACGCAGTATTTT; CDR3 protein: CAISEPETGVRLDTQYF
J gene: TRBJ1-4; V gene: TRBV15; clone size: NA; D gene: TRBD1; CDR3 DNA: TGTGCCACCAGCACCAGGACAGGGACGGAACTGTTTTTT; CDR3 protein: CATSTRTGTELFF
J gene: TRBJ2-3; V gene: TRBV24-1; clone size: once; D gene: NA; CDR3 DNA: TGTGCCACCAGTGATCCTGGGGGGGCCGGCACAGATACGCAGTATTTT; CDR3 protein: CATSDPGGAGTDTQYF
J gene: TRBJ2-5; V gene: TRBV3-1/TRBV3-2; clone size: NA; D gene: TRBD1; CDR3 DNA: TGTGCCAGCAGCCAAGCCCGGGACAGGAGAAGAGAGACCCAGTACTTC; CDR3 protein: CASSQARDRRRETQYF
J gene: TRBJ1-4; V gene: TRBV5-4; clone size: NA; D gene: NA; CDR3 DNA: TGTGCCAGCAGCCCCGGTCCGGCAGAGGGTAATGAAAAACTGTTTTTT; CDR3 protein: CASSPGPAEGNEKLFF
J gene: TRBJ1-2; V gene: TRBV13; clone size: NA; D gene: NA; CDR3 DNA: TGTGCCAGCCTCCTCAGGATGCAGTATGGCTACACCTTC; CDR3 protein: CASLLRMQYGYTF
J gene: TRBJ2-3; V gene: TRBV7-2; clone size: NA; D gene: NA; CDR3 DNA: TGTGCCAGCAGCTTGGGGGCTATTCTCACAGATACGCAGTATTTT; CDR3 protein: CASSLGAILTDTQYF
J gene: TRBJ2-1; V gene: TRBV3-1/TRBV3-2; clone size: few; D gene: NA; CDR3 DNA: TGTGCCAGCAGCCAAGGCAGGGTCCTTTATGAGCAGTTCTTC; CDR3 protein: CASSQGRVLYEQFF
J gene: TRBJ2-1; V gene: TRBV7-8; clone size: once; D gene: TRBD2; CDR3 DNA: TGTGCCAGCAGCTTACCAATAAGGACTAGCGGGCACCGGAATGAGCAGTTCTTC; CDR3 protein: CASSLPIRTSGHRNEQFF
J gene: TRBJ1-5; V gene: TRBV4-3; clone size: few; D gene: NA; CDR3 DNA: TGCGCCAGCAGCCAAGATTTAGCTGACCAGCCCCAGCATTTT; CDR3 protein: CASSQDLADQPQHF
J gene: TRBJ2-7; V gene: TRBV21-1; clone size: NA; D gene: NA; CDR3 DNA: TGTGCCAGCAGGCAAATGGCGGCGGGGAACTACGAGCAGTACTTC; CDR3 protein: CASRQMAAGNYEQYF
J gene: TRBJ2-7; V gene: TRBV7-9; clone size: once; D gene: TRBD2; CDR3 DNA: TGTGCCAGCAGCTTATTAGCGGGCCTAAGAGAGCAGTACTTC; CDR3 protein: CASSLLAGLREQYF
J gene: TRBJ2-3; V gene: TRBV19; clone size: once; D gene: NA; CDR3 DNA: TGTGCCAGTAAGGACGCTAGAGGGAGAGATACGCAGTATTTT; CDR3 protein: CASKDARGRDTQYF
J gene: TRBJ1-6; V gene: TRBV5-5; clone size: NA; D gene: TRBD1; CDR3 DNA: TGTGCCAGCAGCTACTCGACAGGGGCCCCAGGTGGACCACTCCACTTT; CDR3 protein: CASSYSTGAPGGPLHF
J gene: TRBJ2-7; V gene: TRBV2; clone size: few; D gene: TRBD2; CDR3 DNA: TGTGCCAGCACGCGACTAGCGGGAGAGTACGAGCAGTACTTC; CDR3 protein: CASTRLAGEYEQYF
J gene: TRBJ1-4; V gene: TRBV15; clone size: NA; D gene: TRBD1; CDR3 DNA: TGTGCCACCAGCAAGACAGGGGTTAATGAAAAACTGTTTTTT; CDR3 protein: CATSKTGVNEKLFF
J gene: TRBJ1-5; V gene: TRBV25-1; clone size: NA; D gene: TRBD1; CDR3 DNA: TGTGCCAGCAGCAATACTCAGGGACAGGACAATAGCAATCAGCCCCAGCATTTT; CDR3 protein: CASSNTQGQDNSNQPQHF
J gene: TRBJ1-6; V gene: TRBV7-9; clone size: NA; D gene: NA; CDR3 DNA: TGTGCCAGCAGCAAACCAACCGCAGGGGTTGGCAATTCACCCCTCCACTTT; CDR3 protein: CASSKPTAGVGNSPLHF
J gene: TRBJ2-7; V gene: TRBV27; clone size: NA; D gene: TRBD1; CDR3 DNA: TGTGCCAGCAGTTCACAGAGGCAAAGACAGGGTGGTTCCTACGAGCAGTACTTC; CDR3 protein: CASSSQRQRQGGSYEQYF
J gene: TRBJ2-3; V gene: TRBV5-8; clone size: NA; D gene: NA; CDR3 DNA: TGTGCCAGCAGCTTGTTCTATCCAGATACGCAGTATTTT; CDR3 protein: CASSLFYPDTQYF
J gene: TRBJ2-7; V gene: TRBV19; clone size: NA; D gene: NA; CDR3 DNA: TGTGCCAGCCGGGACACTATTTACGAGCAGTACTTC; CDR3 protein: CASRDTIYEQYF
J gene: TRBJ2-1; V gene: TRBV6-5; clone size: NA; D gene: TRBD2; CDR3 DNA: TGTGCCAGCAGTTATGGTAGCGGGCGGGGTGAGCAGTTCTTC; CDR3 protein: CASSYGSGRGEQFF
J gene: TRBJ2-3; V gene: TRBV7-9; clone size: NA; D gene: TRBD1; CDR3 DNA: TGTGCCAGCAGAACAAACGGGACAGGGTACACAGATACGCAGTATTTT; CDR3 protein: CASRTNGTGYTDTQYF
J gene: TRBJ2-2; V gene: TRBV10-3; clone size: NA; D gene: TRBD2; CDR3 DNA: TGTGCCATCAAAGGCCGACTAGCGGGAGACTCGAACACCGGGGAGCTGTTTTTT; CDR3 protein: CAIKGRLAGDSNTGELFF
J gene: TRBJ2-1; V gene: TRBV12-3/TRBV12-4; clone size: NA; D gene: TRBD2; CDR3 DNA: TGTGCCAGTAGCGGGAGTCGAGTCAATGAGCAGTTCTTC; CDR3 protein: CASSGSRVNEQFF